The rows below give T cell receptor beta chains drawn from one sample of a study of metastatic and nonmetastatic thyroid tumors. TCRdb reanalyzed the PCR reads via MiXCR. The sample has under 20,000 clones, around a third seen once. The specimen sequenced was tumor tissue. The receptors come from a male donor with papillary thyroid cancer or a benign thyroid nodule (not recorded which). Some clones in this sample may be carry-over from other donors' samples. CDR3s include the opening cysteine and the closing phenylalanine or tryptophan. Fields, in order: D gene, clone size, V gene, J gene, CDR3 DNA, CDR3 protein. The D gene is left open where the match is weak. Not every row has a clone size; where given, it reads once, few, many or a size class.

>-|-|TRBV19|TRBJ2-1
TGTGCCAGTAGTCCCCCTGACTCGAAGGGCTACAATGAGCAGTTCTTC
CASSPPDSKGYNEQFF
>-|-|TRBV11-1|TRBJ2-7
TGTGCCAGCAGCTTAGGCCAACCGGGTACCTACGAGCAGTACTTC
CASSLGQPGTYEQYF
>-|few|TRBV27|TRBJ2-1
TGTGCCAGCAGTTCAACCTCTAGGGATGAGCAGTTCTTC
CASSSTSRDEQFF
>-|-|TRBV6-1|TRBJ2-5
TGTGCAAGAAGTGAATGGCAGGACGAGACCCAGTACTTC
CARSEWQDETQYF
>TRBD2|-|TRBV6-1|TRBJ2-2
TGTGCCAGCAGTGGCACTAGCGGTGACACCAGGGAGCTTTTTTTT
CASSGTSGDTRELFF
>-|few|TRBV29-1|TRBJ2-3
TGCAGCGTTGCTGGCAGGGGTCGTACAGATACGCAGTATTTT
CSVAGRGRTDTQYF
>-|medium-sized|TRBV6-5|TRBJ2-7
TGTGCCAGCAGTTACCGACCCGACAGCTCCTACGAGCAGTACTTC
CASSYRPDSSYEQYF
>TRBD1|-|TRBV27|TRBJ2-7
TGTGCCAGCAAGAGGGGGGACAGGGAAAGTGTCGAGCAGTACTTC
CASKRGDRESVEQYF
>-|large|TRBV6-1|TRBJ2-7
TGTGCCAGCAGTGTGCGGAGAGCGTACGAGCAGTACTTC
CASSVRRAYEQYF
>-|-|TRBV6-2/TRBV6-3|TRBJ2-5
TGTGCCAGCGGGAGCACTGATCAAGAGACCCAGTACTTC
CASGSTDQETQYF
>-|-|TRBV2|TRBJ2-3
TGTGCCAGCACCCCATTGGGTAGCACAGATACGCAGTATTTT
CASTPLGSTDTQYF
>-|-|TRBV27|TRBJ1-2
TGTGCCAGCAGTCCAACCTGGGGGGGTCTTTCTAACTATGGCTACACCTTC
CASSPTWGGLSNYGYTF
>TRBD2|medium-sized|TRBV7-9|TRBJ2-7
TGTGCCAGCAGCCCCCGACTAGCGGGATGGTCCTACGAGCAGTACTTC
CASSPRLAGWSYEQYF
>TRBD1|-|TRBV2|TRBJ2-2
TGTGCCAGCAAACTCCTGGCGGGACAGGGAGCTGCCGCGGAGCTGTTTTTT
CASKLLAGQGAAAELFF